The clone carrying this T cell receptor beta chain was observed once. Its antigen is undetermined. The sample is drawn from a study of radiotherapy plus CTLA-4 blockade in lung cancer. Some clones are missing from TCRdb's copy, which holds only in-frame ones; the method was immunoSEQ multiplex PCR. The sample consists of about 51,000 clones, around 79% of them appearing once. This CDR3 region has 15 residues. From germline, CDR1 is SEHNR and CDR2 FQNEAQ (reference sequence). General study results and limits: TCR clones from tumors expanded in blood after radiotherapy plus ipilimumab.

Material: peripheral blood, obtained from a patient treated with radiotherapy plus ipilimumab. The rearrangement links TRBV7-9 to TRBJ1-3; a possible D gene is TRBD2 (6 bases). The J call may not be correct, given that the DNA end is closer to TRBJ2-2. This TCR was recovered from a human donor with non-small cell lung cancer who had a complete response to radiotherapy plus ipilimumab. The chain's CDR3 is CASSSVGGNTGELFF. Here the CDR3 DNA reads TGTGCCAGCAGCTCGGTCGGGGGGAACACCGGGGAGCTGTTTTTT.